Below are 7 T cell receptor beta chains sequenced from a single sample in a study of CD8+ T cells in alopecia areata. Extracted from the samples, RNA was reverse transcribed into cDNA to serve as the sequencing template. Generated by immunoSEQ multiplex PCR, the TCRdb table keeps only in-frame clones and is missing some. Here the sample spans around 270,000 clones, over 45% being singletons. Sample treatment: oral pan-JAK inhibitor, 5-10 mg twice daily. The sequenced sample was CD4+ T cells sorted from blood, obtained at week 24, from a patient treated with tofacitinib. These TCRs come from a human donor with alopecia areata.

This clone was detected a few times. The chain has TRBV4-1 and TRBJ2-1; D possibly corresponds to TRBD2 (5 bases). There are 17 residues in the CDR3. Trimming cost V 1 base and J 9 bases, with 22 bases left between them. Germline V gene data show CDR1 as MGHRA and CDR2 as YSYEKL. The chain's CDR3 is CASSQAPTRSGIGEQFF. CDR3 coding DNA: TGCGCCAGCAGCCAAGCCCCCACTAGGTCGGGAATTGGTGAGCAGTTCTTC.

The chain uses TRBV29-1 and TRBJ1-4; 10 bases map to TRBD1. The CDR3 totals 13 residues. Germline CDR1 is SQVTM and CDR2 is ANQGSEA. V was pared by 7 bases and J by 5 bases, with 4 bases of the junction left unmatched. CDR3 sequence reads: CSASTGGNEKLFF. The CDR3 nucleotides read TGCAGCGCCTCGACAGGGGGCAATGAAAAACTGTTTTTT.

The chain carries TRBV5-4 and TRBJ2-2, with D uncertain. The V and J ends lost 2 bases and 2 bases respectively, with 10 bases between them. Germline V gene lookup returns CDR1 SGHNT and CDR2 YYREEE (reference sequence). The CDR3 contains 15 residues. The CDR3 nucleotides are TGTGCCAGCAGCTTAGACCCCTCCAACACCGGGGAGCTGTTTTTT. Protein: CASSLDPSNTGELFF.

The V gene is TRBV4-1, the J gene TRBJ1-4; unclear D gene. Per the germline V gene, CDR1 is MGHRA and CDR2 is YSYEKL. V was shortened by 0 bases and J by 0 bases, with 8 bases between the two germline ends. The CDR3 has 16 amino acids. CDR3 protein: CASSQDWAATNEKLFF. In nucleotides, the CDR3 is TGCGCCAGCAGCCAAGATTGGGCAGCAACTAATGAAAAACTGTTTTTT.

The chain carries TRBV7-2 and TRBJ1-1, with unresolved D. The V and J ends lost 4 bases and 1 base respectively, with 7 bases between them. The germline V gene has CDR1 SGHTA and CDR2 FQGNSA. This CDR3 contains 13 residues. The CDR3 protein is CASSSDWNTEAFF. CDR3 sequence (DNA): TGTGCCAGCAGCTCGGACTGGAACACTGAAGCTTTCTTT.

This clone was observed a few times. The chain's CDR3 is CASSQVRGGVNEQFF. The CDR3, as DNA: TGCGCCAGCAGCCAAGTGAGGGGGGGCGTCAATGAGCAGTTCTTC. The V and J genes are TRBV4-1 and TRBJ2-1; possible D gene TRBD2, 7 bases. The CDR3 length is 15 residues. The V and J ends lost 1 base and 6 bases respectively, with 13 bases between them. Per germline, CDR1 MGHRA and CDR2 YSYEKL.

V is TRBV5-1 and J is TRBJ2-2, with no clear D. The germline V gene encodes CDR1 SGHRS and CDR2 YFSETQ. The CDR3 totals 14 residues. The V gene lost 0 bases and the J gene lost 3 bases, with 6 bases spanning the gap. CDR3 loop: CASSLGSYTGELFF. In DNA, the CDR3 is TGCGCCAGCAGCTTGGGGAGTTACACCGGGGAGCTGTTTTTT.